This T cell receptor beta chain comes out of a study of shared clonotypes between healthy human individuals. At the level of the study: The donor pool was made up of two women and three men aged 18 to 49.

Trimming cost V 4 bases and J 3 bases; bases outside gene matches: 6. CDR1 is SGHDT and CDR2 is YYEEEE in the germline V gene. There are 15 residues in the CDR3. As defined, naive CD8 cells were CD45RO-negative and positively selected for CCR7, with terminally differentiated effector memory CD45RA+ cells excluded. Healthy and HIV-negative, the adult donors had no recent acute infections or vaccinations. Libraries were prepared by immunoSEQ multiplex PCR; TCRdb keeps only in-frame clonotypes and omits some of them. The top ten hold approximately 25% of the sample, which has approximately 740,000 clones, more than 85% seen once. General study results and limits: Clonotypes shared by all four donors outscored non-shared clonotypes in generation probability. Specimens sampled were limited to blood, with tissue repertoires likely differing.

A remark on this clone: As yet, its antigen is unknown.

The chain employs TRBV5-6 and TRBJ2-1, with 8 nucleotides matching TRBD1. Source material: naive CD8+ T cells sorted from blood. This clonotype was sampled from a man aged 25 to 45 in good health. Here the CDR3 reads CASSGNRGNYNEQFF. As DNA, the CDR3 is TGTGCCAGCAGCGGGAACAGGGGGAACTACAATGAGCAGTTCTTC. Full variable domain (missing parts from reference TRBV5-6 and TRBJ2-1): DAGVTQSPTHLIKTRGQQVTLRCSPKSGHDTVSWYQQALGQGPQFIFQYYEEEERQRGNFPDRFSGHQFPNYSSELNVNALLLGDSALYLCASSGNRGNYNEQFFGPGTRLTVL.